This T cell receptor (beta chain) was found in a study of blood T cell repertoires in COVID-19. Study context: Whether acute or convalescent, the COVID-19 samples came from the United States, Italy and Spain. From T cells, B-cell-depleted T cells, or PBMCs came the material, which was cDNA or gDNA.

The CDR3 sequence is 15 residues long. Germline CDR1 is LGHNA and CDR2 is YSLEER. The ends were cut back, 0 bases at V and 4 bases at J, with 10 bases in the middle. Authors' data handling: Estimation of nucleated cell counts relied on the amplification of reference gene primers. Assay used: immunoSEQ multiplex PCR; TCRdb lists only in-frame clones, some missing. V and J calls and clone size are given by that table; D and trimming were obtained from the DNA. Counted here are about 260,000 clones, 87% occurring once; the ten biggest clones make up about 1.6%. The receptor was isolated from a middle-aged woman who had recovered from COVID-19. Material for sequencing was peripheral blood. V usage is TRBV4-3 and J usage is TRBJ2-1, with no clear D. CDR3 protein: CASSQEFAQYNEQFF. DNA for the CDR3: TGCGCCAGCAGCCAAGAATTCGCACAGTACAATGAGCAGTTCTTC.